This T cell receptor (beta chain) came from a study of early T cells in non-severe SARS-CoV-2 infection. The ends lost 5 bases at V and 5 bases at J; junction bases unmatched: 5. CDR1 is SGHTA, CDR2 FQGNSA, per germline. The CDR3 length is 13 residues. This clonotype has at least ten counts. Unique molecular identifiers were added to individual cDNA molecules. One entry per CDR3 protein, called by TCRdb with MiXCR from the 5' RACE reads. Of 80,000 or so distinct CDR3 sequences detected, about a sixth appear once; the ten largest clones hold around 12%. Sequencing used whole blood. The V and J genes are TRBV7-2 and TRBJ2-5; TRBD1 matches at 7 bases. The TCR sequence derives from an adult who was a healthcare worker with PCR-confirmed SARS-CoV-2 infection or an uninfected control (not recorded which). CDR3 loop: CASSKDRAETQYF. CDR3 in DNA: TGTGCCAGCAGCAAAGACAGGGCGGAGACCCAGTACTTC. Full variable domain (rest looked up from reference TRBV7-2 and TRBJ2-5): GAGVSQSPSNKVTEKGKDVELRCDPISGHTALYWYRQSLGQGLEFLIYFQGNSAPDKSGLPSDRFSAERTGGSVSTLTIQRTQQEDSAVYLCASSKDRAETQYFGPGTRLLVL.